This T cell receptor beta chain was found in a study of long-term antiretroviral therapy in people with HIV. V lost 5 bases to trimming and J lost 8 bases; unmatched junction nucleotides: 11. The CDR3 extends over 15 amino acids. Germline CDR1 and CDR2: SEHNR and FQNEAQ (reference sequence). Investigators performed immunoSEQ version v3.0 at survey level. Here immunoSEQ multiplex PCR was the method, and the copy in TCRdb shows in-frame clones only, minus some. The repertoire holds some 28,000 clones, approximately 85% seen once, with just under 8.5% in the top ten. Specimen: unsorted PBMCs, collected 3 years after starting antiretroviral therapy. This chain uses TRBV7-9 with TRBJ1-4; 7 bases are shared with TRBD1. This receptor was obtained from a middle-aged man with HIV. CDR3 region: CASSLKQGDAEKLFF. Written as DNA, the CDR3 is TGTGCCAGCAGCCTAAAGCAGGGGGACGCAGAAAAACTGTTTTTT. Combining the CDR3 with reference TRBV7-9 and TRBJ1-4 gives the whole variable domain DTGVSQNPRHKITKRGQNVTFRCDPISEHNRLYWYRQTLGQGPEFLTYFQNEAQLEKSRLLSDRFSAERPKGSFSTLEIQRTEQGDSAMYLCASSLKQGDAEKLFFGSGTQLSVL.